This TCR beta chain stems from a study of blood T cell repertoires in COVID-19. About the study: Sites across the United States, Italy and Spain contributed samples from acute and convalescent COVID-19. Nucleic acid was either cDNA or gDNA, and it came from T cells, B-cell-depleted T cells, or PBMCs.

In the study's own analysis: It was from reference gene primer amplification that nucleated cell counts were estimated. Data came from immunoSEQ multiplex PCR; TCRdb stores just in-frame clones and leaves some out. The V and J calls and clone size are taken from that table; D and trimming were inferred from the DNA. The sample has 150,000 or so clones, 86% seen once. Per germline, CDR1 LGHNA and CDR2 YSLEER. The CDR3 covers 15 residues. Trimming removed 1 base from V and 4 bases from J, with 14 bases in between. The J gene is TRBJ2-7, the V gene TRBV4-3, with a weak D call TRBD2 (7 bases). The material sequenced was peripheral blood. The clonotype comes from a woman in her 70s with acute or convalescent COVID-19. The CDR3 loop is CASSQVVGRGYEQYF. The CDR3 DNA is TGCGCCAGCAGCCAAGTGGTGGGGAGGGGGTACGAGCAGTACTTC.